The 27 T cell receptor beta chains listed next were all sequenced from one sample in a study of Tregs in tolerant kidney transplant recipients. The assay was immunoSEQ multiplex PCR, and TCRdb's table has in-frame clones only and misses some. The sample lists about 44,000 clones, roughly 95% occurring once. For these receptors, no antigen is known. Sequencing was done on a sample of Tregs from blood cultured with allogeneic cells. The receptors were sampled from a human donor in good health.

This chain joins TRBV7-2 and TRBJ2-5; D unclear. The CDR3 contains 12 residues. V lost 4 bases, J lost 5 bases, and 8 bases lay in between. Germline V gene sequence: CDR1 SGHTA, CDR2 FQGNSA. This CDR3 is CASSSVMETQYF. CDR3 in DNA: TGTGCCAGCAGCTCTGTCATGGAGACCCAGTACTTC.

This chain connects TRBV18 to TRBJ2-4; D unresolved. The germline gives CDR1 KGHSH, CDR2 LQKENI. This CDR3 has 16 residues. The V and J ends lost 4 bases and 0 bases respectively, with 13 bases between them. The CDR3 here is CASSLALQIAKNIQYF. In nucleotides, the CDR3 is TGTGCCAGCTCACTCGCATTGCAGATAGCCAAAAACATTCAGTACTTC.

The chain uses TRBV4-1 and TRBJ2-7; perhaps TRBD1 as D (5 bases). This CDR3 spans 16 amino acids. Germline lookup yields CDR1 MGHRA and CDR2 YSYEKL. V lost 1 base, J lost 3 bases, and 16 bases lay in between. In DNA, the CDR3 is TGCGCCAGCAGCCAAGTGGGCAGGGAAAAAATCTACGAGCAGTACTTC. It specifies CASSQVGREKIYEQYF.

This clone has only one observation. CDR3 DNA: TGTGCCAGCACAATACGGGGGGGTACTGGCTACACCTTC. This codes for CASTIRGGTGYTF. The rearrangement joins TRBV6-6 to TRBJ1-2; possible D gene TRBD1, 5 bases. Germline CDR1 reads MNHNY; CDR2 reads SVGAGI (reference sequence). CDR3 length: 13 amino acids. The ends were cut back, 7 bases at V and 7 bases at J, with 16 bases in the middle.

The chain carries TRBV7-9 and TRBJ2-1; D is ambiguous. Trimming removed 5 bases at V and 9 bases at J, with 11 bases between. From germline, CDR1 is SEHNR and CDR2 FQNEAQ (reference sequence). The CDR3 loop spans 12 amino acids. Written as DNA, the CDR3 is TGTGCCAGCAGCCAGGACCTCCCTGAGCAGTTCTTC. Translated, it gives CASSQDLPEQFF.

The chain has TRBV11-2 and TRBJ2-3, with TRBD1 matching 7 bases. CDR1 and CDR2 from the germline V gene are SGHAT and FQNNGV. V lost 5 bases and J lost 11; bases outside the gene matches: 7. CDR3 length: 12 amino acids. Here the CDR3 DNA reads TGTGCCAGCAGCCCCCGGGACAGTTGGCAGTATTTT. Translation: CASSPRDSWQYF.

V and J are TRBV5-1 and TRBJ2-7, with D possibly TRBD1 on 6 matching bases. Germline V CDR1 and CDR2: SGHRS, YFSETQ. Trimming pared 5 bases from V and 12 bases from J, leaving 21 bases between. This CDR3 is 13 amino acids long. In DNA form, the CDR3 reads TGCGCCAGCAGGACCATACTGACAGGTGTGTCGTACTTC. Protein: CASRTILTGVSYF.

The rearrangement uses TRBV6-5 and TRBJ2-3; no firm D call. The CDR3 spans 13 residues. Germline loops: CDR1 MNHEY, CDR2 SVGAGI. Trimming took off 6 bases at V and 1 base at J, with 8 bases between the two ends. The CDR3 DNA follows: TGTGCCAGCAGGGGGTCAGGCACAGATACGCAGTATTTT. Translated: CASRGSGTDTQYF.

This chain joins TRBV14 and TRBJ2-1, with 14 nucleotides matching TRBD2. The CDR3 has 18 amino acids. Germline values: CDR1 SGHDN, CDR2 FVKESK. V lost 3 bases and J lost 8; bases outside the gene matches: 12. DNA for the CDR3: TGTGCCAGCAGCCACCCCAGACTAGCGGGGGGGCCCGGGGATGAGCAGTTCTTC. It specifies CASSHPRLAGGPGDEQFF.

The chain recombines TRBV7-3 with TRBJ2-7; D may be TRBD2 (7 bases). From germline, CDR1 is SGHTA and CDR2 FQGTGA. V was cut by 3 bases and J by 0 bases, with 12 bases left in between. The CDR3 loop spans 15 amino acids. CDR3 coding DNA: TGTGCCAGCAGCTTCCAGGGAGGGGGCTCCTACGAGCAGTACTTC. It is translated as CASSFQGGGSYEQYF.

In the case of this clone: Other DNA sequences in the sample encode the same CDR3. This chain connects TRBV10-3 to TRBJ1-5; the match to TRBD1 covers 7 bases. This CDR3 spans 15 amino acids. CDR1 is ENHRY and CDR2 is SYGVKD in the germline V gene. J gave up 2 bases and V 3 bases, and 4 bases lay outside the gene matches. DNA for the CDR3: TGTGCCATCAGTGATCTGGGGACAGGCAATCAGCCCCAGCATTTT. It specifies CAISDLGTGNQPQHF.

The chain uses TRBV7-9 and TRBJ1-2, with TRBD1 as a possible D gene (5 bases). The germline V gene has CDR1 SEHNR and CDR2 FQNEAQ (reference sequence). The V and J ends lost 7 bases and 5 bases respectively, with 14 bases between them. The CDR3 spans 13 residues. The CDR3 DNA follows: TGTGCCAGCACTTTGGGAGGGGTGTATGGCTACACCTTC. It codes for CASTLGGVYGYTF.

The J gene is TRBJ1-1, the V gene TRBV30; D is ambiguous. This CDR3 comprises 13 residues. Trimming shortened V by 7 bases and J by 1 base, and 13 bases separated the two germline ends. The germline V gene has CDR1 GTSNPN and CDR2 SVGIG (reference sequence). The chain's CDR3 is CASNPGGNTEAFF. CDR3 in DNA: TGTGCCTCAAATCCCGGAGGGAACACTGAAGCTTTCTTT. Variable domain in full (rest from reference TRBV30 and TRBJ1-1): SQTIHQWPATLVQPVGSPLSLECTVEGTSNPNLYWYRQAAGRGLQLLFYSVGIGQISSEVPQNLSASRPQDRQFILSSKKLLLSDSGFYLCASNPGGNTEAFFGQGTRLTVV.

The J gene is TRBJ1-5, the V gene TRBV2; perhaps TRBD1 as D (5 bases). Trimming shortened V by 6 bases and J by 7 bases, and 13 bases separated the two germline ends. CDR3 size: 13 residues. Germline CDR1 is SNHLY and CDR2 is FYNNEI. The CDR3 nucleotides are TGTGCCAGCAGCCGGGACGGGGGACAGCCCCAGCATTTT. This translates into CASSRDGGQPQHF.

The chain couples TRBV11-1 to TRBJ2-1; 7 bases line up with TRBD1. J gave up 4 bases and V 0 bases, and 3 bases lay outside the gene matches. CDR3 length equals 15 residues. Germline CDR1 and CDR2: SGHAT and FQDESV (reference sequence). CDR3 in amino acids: CASSLAGTVYNEQFF. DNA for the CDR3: TGTGCCAGCAGCTTAGCAGGGACAGTATACAATGAGCAGTTCTTC.

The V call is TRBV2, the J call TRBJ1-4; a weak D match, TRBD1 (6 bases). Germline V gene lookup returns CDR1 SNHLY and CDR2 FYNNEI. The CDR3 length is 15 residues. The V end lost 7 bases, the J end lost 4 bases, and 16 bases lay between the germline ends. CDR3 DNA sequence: TGTGCCAGCACCGTCAGGACAGACTTTAATGAAAAACTGTTTTTT. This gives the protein CASTVRTDFNEKLFF.

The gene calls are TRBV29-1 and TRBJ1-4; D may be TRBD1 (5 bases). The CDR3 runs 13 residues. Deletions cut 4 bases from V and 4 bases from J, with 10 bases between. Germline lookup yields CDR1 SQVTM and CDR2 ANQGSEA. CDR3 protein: CSVVTAFNEKLFF. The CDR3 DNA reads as TGCAGCGTTGTGACAGCCTTTAATGAAAAACTGTTTTTT.

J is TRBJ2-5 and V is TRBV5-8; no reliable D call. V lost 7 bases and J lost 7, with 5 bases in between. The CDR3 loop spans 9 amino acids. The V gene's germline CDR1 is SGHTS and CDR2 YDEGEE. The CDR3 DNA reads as TGTGCCAGCCCGTGGACCCAGTACTTC. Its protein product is CASPWTQYF.

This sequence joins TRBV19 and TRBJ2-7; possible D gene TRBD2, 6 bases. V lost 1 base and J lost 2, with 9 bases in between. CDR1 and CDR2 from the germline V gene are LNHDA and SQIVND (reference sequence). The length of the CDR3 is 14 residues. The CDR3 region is CASSIAGEPYEQYF. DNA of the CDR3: TGTGCCAGTAGTATAGCGGGGGAGCCCTACGAGCAGTACTTC.

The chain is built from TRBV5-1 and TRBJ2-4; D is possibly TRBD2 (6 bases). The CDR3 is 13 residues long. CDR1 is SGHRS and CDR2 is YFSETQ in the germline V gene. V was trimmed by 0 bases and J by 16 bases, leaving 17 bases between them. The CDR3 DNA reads TGCGCCAGCAGCTTGGATGGCCGGGACTGGGGTTACTTC. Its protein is CASSLDGRDWGYF.

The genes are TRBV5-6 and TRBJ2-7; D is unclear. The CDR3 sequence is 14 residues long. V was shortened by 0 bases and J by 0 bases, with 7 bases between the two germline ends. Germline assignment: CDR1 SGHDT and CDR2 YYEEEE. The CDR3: CASSLGLVSYEQYF. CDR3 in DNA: TGTGCCAGCAGCTTGGGTTTGGTCTCCTACGAGCAGTACTTC.

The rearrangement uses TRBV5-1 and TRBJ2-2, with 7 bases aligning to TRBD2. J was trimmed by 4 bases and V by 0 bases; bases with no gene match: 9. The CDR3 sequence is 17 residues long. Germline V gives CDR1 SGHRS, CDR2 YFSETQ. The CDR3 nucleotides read TGCGCCAGCAGCTTGGGGGTCGGACTAGTGGGCACCGGGGAGCTGTTTTTT. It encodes CASSLGVGLVGTGELFF.

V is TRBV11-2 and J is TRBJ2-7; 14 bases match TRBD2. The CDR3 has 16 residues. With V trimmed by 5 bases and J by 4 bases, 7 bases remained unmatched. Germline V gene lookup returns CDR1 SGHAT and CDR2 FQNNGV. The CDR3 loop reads CASSRAGTSGRYEQYF. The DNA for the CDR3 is TGTGCCAGCAGCAGAGCGGGGACTAGCGGGAGATACGAGCAGTACTTC.

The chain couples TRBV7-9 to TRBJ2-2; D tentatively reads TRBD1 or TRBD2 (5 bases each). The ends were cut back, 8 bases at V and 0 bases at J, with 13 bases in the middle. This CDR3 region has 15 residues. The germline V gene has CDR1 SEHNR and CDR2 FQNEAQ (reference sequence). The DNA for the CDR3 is TGTGCCAGCCCAAAAAGGGGACCGAACACCGGGGAGCTGTTTTTT. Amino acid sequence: CASPKRGPNTGELFF.

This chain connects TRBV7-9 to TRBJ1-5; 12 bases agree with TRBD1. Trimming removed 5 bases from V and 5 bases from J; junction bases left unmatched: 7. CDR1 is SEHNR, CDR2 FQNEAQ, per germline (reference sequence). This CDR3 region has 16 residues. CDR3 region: CASSKGTGGWDQPQHF. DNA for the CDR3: TGTGCCAGCAGCAAGGGGACAGGGGGCTGGGATCAGCCCCAGCATTTT.

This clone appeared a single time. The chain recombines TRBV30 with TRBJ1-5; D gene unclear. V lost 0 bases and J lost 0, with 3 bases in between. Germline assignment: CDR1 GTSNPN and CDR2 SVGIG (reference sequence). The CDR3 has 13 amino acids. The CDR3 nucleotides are TGTGCCTGGAGTGTATTTAGCAATCAGCCCCAGCATTTT. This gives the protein CAWSVFSNQPQHF.

The CDR3 coding sequence is TGTGCCAGCAGTGAATTTGGCAGAGACTATGGCTACACCTTC. It specifies CASSEFGRDYGYTF. The rearrangement uses TRBV25-1 and TRBJ1-2, with unresolved D. Germline values: CDR1 MGHDK, CDR2 SYGVNS. V was pared by 1 base and J by 3 bases, with 9 bases between. CDR3 size: 14 residues.